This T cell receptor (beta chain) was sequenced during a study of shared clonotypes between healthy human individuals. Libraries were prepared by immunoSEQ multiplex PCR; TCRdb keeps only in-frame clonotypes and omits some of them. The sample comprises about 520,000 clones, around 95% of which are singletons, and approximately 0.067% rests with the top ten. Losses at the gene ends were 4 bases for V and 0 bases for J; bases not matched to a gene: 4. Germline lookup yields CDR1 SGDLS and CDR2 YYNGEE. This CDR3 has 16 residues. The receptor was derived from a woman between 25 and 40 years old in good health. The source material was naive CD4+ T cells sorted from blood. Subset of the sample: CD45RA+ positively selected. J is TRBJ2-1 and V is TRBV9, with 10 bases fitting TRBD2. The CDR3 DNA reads TGTGCCAGCAGCCAATCTAGCGGGAGCTCCTACAATGAGCAGTTCTTC. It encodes CASSQSSGSSYNEQFF.